The 8 T cell receptor beta chains listed next were all sequenced from one sample in a study of CD8+CD57+ T cells in acquired aplastic anemia (dated by TCRdb to the late 2010s). The data were produced on an Illumina HiSeq 2000. Genomic DNA served as template for TCR beta VDJ combination and CDR3 sequence profiling. TCRdb took the public reads, trimmed them with fastp at Q25, ran MiXCR for clone calling and kept in-frame beta chains. Rows matching on CDR3 protein sequence are summarized as one entry with the most common DNA and genes. For this sample the table gives 250,000 to 300,000 distinct CDR3 sequences, of which around 60% were detected only once. The ten largest clones take up roughly 8% of the sample. Sequences were obtained from sorted CD4+, CD8+, or CD8+CD57+ T cells (not recorded which) from PBMCs. The receptors originated from a human donor with severe aplastic anemia or a healthy control (not recorded which).

CDR3 region: CASSLHGSSYEQYF. Written as DNA, the CDR3 is TGTGCCAGCAGCCTACACGGGAGCTCCTACGAGCAGTACTTC. The chain uses TRBV7-9 and TRBJ2-7; TRBD2 might be the D (6 bases). The V gene lost 5 bases and the J gene lost 0 bases, with 11 bases spanning the gap. CDR1 and CDR2 from the germline V gene are SEHNR and FQNEAQ (reference sequence). This CDR3 has 14 amino acids.

In its sample, this clonotype was seen many times. V gene TRBV25-1 combines with J gene TRBJ1-1; D not resolved. CDR3 length: 15 amino acids. The V end lost 8 bases, the J end lost 4 bases, and 20 bases lay between the germline ends. The germline V gene has CDR1 MGHDK and CDR2 SYGVNS. The CDR3 loop is CASEGPASVGTEAFF. CDR3 DNA sequence: TGTGCCAGCGAAGGGCCAGCTTCGGTCGGCACTGAAGCTTTCTTT.

On this clonotype itself: Compared with germline, one end of the junction differs, possibly owing to a read error. The CDR3 is CASSVDGSQGTQCF. The DNA for the CDR3 is TGTGCCAGCAGCGTAGATGGTAGCCAAGGGACCCAGTGCTTC. V gene TRBV9 combines with J gene TRBJ2-5; D may correspond to TRBD1 or TRBD2 (5 bases each). The CDR3 is made up of 14 amino acids. Germline V lookup: CDR1 SGDLS, CDR2 YYNGEE.

On this clonotype: A junction end diverges from the germline sequence, so it may reflect a read error. The chain links TRBV24-1 to TRBJ2-5; D is tentatively TRBD1 or TRBD2 (5 bases each). Looked up from germline, CDR1 is KGHDR and CDR2 is SFDVKD. The CDR3 runs to 13 residues. The CDR3 region is CASSYEGTETQYF. In DNA form, the CDR3 reads TGTGCCAGCAGTTATGAGGGGACAGAGACCCAGTACTTC.

Many counts were recorded for this clonotype. The chain combines TRBV7-8 with TRBJ2-3; the D gene is possibly TRBD1 (6 bases). The V end was cut by 5 bases, the J end by 0 bases, with 12 bases between. Looked up from germline, CDR1 is SGHVS and CDR2 is FQNEAQ. CDR3 size: 15 residues. This CDR3 reads CASSTTTGSTDTQYF. In DNA form, the CDR3 reads TGTGCCAGCAGCACGACTACAGGGAGCACAGATACGCAGTATTTT.

This clonotype occurred many times. This rearrangement joins TRBV18 to TRBJ1-6; no reliable D call. V lost 3 bases to trimming and J lost 5 bases, with 8 bases between them. The CDR3 is 14 residues long. Germline CDR1 reads KGHSH; CDR2 reads LQKENI. CDR3 in amino acids: CASSPRVDNSPLHF. DNA for the CDR3: TGTGCCAGCTCACCCAGAGTTGATAATTCACCCCTCCACTTT.

The CDR3 here is CASSLATSGSQRRDTQYF. CDR3 bases: TGTGCCAGCAGCTTAGCCACTAGCGGGAGTCAGCGGCGGGATACGCAGTATTTT. The chain couples TRBV11-2 to TRBJ2-3, with 11 bases identical to TRBD2. V was clipped by 1 base and J by 6 bases; unmatched bases: 12. Germline V CDR1 and CDR2: SGHAT, FQNNGV. CDR3 length: 18 residues. The full variable domain, in which reference TRBV11-2 and TRBJ2-3 provide the parts outside the CDR3, is EAGVAQSPRYKIIEKRQSVAFWCNPISGHATLYWYQQILGQGPKLLIQFQNNGVVDDSQLPKDRFSAERLKGVDSTLKIQPAKLEDSAVYLCASSLATSGSQRRDTQYFGPGTRLTVL.

Only a few counts were recorded for this clonotype. This chain links TRBV7-8 with TRBJ2-5; 9 nucleotides line up with TRBD2. The CDR3 is 17 residues long. Germline CDR1 is SGHVS and CDR2 is FQNEAQ. V was pared by 5 bases and J by 4 bases, with 14 bases of the junction left unmatched. CDR3 amino acids: CASSLVLGAGGGETQYF. CDR3 nucleotide sequence: TGTGCCAGCAGCCTAGTTTTAGGAGCGGGGGGAGGAGAGACCCAGTACTTC. The whole variable domain, remainder taken from reference TRBV7-8 and TRBJ2-5, is GAGVSQSPRYKVAKRGQDVALRCDPISGHVSLFWYQQALGQGPEFLTYFQNEAQLDKSGLPSDRFFAERPEGSVSTLKIQRTQQEDSAVYLCASSLVLGAGGGETQYFGPGTRLLVL.